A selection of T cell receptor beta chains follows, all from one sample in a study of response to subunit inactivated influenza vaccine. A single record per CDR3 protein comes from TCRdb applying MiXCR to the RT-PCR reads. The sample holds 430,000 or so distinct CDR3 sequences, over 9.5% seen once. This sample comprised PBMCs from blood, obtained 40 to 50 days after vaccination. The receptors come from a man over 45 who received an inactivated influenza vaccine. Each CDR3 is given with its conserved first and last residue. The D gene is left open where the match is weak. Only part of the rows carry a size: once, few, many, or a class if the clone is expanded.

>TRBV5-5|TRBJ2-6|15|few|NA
TGTGCCAGCAGCTACAACAGGGCTGGGGCCAACGTCCTGACTTTC
CASSYNRAGANVLTF
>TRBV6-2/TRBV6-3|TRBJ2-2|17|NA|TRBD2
TGTGCCAGCAGTTACTTCGCTAGCGGGAGTCGGTCCGGGGAGCTGTTTTTT
CASSYFASGSRSGELFF
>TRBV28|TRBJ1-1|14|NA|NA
TGTGCCAGCAGTTTGCCGTTGGCGAACACTGAAGCTTTCTTT
CASSLPLANTEAFF
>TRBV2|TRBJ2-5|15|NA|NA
TGTGCCAGCAGTGAATTCAGAGGTGGAGGAGAGACCCAGTACTTC
CASSEFRGGGETQYF
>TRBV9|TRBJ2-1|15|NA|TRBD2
TGTGCCAGCAGCAATAGCGGGGGGGGGCGCAATGAGCAGTTCTTC
CASSNSGGGRNEQFF
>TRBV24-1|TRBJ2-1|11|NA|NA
TGTGCCACAGCGGGCTACAATGAGCAGTTCTTC
CATAGYNEQFF
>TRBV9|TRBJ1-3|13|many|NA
TGTGCCAGCAGGGGACAAGTTGGAAACACCATATATTTT
CASRGQVGNTIYF
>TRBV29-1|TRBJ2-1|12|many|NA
TGCAGCGTTGACCGGACCACCAATGAGCAGTTCTTC
CSVDRTTNEQFF
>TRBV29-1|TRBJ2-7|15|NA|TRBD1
TGCAGCGTAGAGGACAGGGGGAAAACCTCCTACGAGCAGTACTTC
CSVEDRGKTSYEQYF
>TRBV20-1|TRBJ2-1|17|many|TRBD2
TGCAGTGCTGGGGTTACTTCTTTTGCGGGAGGGTACAATGAGCAGTTCTTC
CSAGVTSFAGGYNEQFF
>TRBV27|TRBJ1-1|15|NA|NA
TGTGCCAGCAGTTTGTCGGTAGGCGGGCACACTGAAGCTTTCTTT
CASSLSVGGHTEAFF
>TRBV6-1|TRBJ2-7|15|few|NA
TGTGCCAGCAGGAGCTTCGGGGCTGGTATGGGGGTGCAGTACTTC
CASRSFGAGMGVQYF
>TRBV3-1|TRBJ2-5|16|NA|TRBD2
TGTGCCAGCAGCCTTATCCGTGGGACTAGCAGGGAGACCCAGTACTTC
CASSLIRGTSRETQYF
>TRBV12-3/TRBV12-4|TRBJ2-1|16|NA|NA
TGTGCCAGCAGTTTACTCCCATGGGGAAAGGTGAATGAGCAGTTCTTC
CASSLLPWGKVNEQFF
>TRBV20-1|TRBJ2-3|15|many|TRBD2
TGCAGTGCCATCACGGGACTAGCGGGCACAGATACGCAGTATTTT
CSAITGLAGTDTQYF
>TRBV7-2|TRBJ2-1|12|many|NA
TGTGCCAGCAGCCGACTCTACAATGAGCAGTTCTTC
CASSRLYNEQFF
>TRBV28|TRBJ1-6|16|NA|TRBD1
TGTGCCAGCAGTTTACCCAGGGGGCGCGGTAATTCACCCCTCCACTTT
CASSLPRGRGNSPLHF
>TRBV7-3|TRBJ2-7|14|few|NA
TGTGCCAGCAGCTTAGACACACACTCCTACGAGCAGTACTTC
CASSLDTHSYEQYF
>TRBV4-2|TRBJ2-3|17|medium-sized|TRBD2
TGTGCCAGCAGCCAAGGGAACGGCGGGAGACTGGCAGATACGCAGTATTTT
CASSQGNGGRLADTQYF
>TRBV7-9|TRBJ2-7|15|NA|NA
TGTGCCAGCAGCCTGGATGGCACGGCGGTCTCCGAGCAGTACTTC
CASSLDGTAVSEQYF
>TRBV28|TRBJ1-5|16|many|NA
TGTGCCAGCAGTTTATGGGCCGGGCAGGGTAATCAGCCCCAGCATTTT
CASSLWAGQGNQPQHF
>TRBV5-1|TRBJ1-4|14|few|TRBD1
TGCGCCAGCAGAATGGGGACAGGACTAGAAAAACTGTTTTTT
CASRMGTGLEKLFF
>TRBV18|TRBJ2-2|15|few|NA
TGTGCCAGCTCACCACCGATGGGGAACACCGGGGAGCTGTTTTTT
CASSPPMGNTGELFF
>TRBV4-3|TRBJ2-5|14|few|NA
TGCGCCAGCAGCCAAGTTAACTTCCCCCCAGCCCAGTACTTC
CASSQVNFPPAQYF
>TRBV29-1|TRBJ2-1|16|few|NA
TGCAGCGTTCCCCTTTCTGGGGGTAGAATCTACAATGAGCAGTTCTTC
CSVPLSGGRIYNEQFF
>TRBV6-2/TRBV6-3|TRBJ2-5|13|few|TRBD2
TGTGCCAGCAAAGCTAGCGGGGAAGAGACCCAGTACTTC
CASKASGEETQYF
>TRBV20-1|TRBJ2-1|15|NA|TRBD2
TGCAGTGCTACCCGACTAGCGGGGGGGTTGGATGAGCAGTTCTTC
CSATRLAGGLDEQFF
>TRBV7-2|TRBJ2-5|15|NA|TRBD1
TGTGCCAGCAGACAACAGGGGGCGGTGATAGAGACCCAGTACTTC
CASRQQGAVIETQYF
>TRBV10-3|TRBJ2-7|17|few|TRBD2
TGTGCCATCAGCCTAGCGGGAGTAAGTAGTGGGTCCTACGAGCAGTACTTC
CAISLAGVSSGSYEQYF
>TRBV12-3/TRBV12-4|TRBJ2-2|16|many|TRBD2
TGTGCCAGCAGTCCCAGCGGGGGGACGAACACCGGGGAGCTGTTTTTT
CASSPSGGTNTGELFF
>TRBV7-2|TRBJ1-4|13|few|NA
TGTGCCAGCAGCTTCGCGAGTAATGAAAAACTGTTTTTT
CASSFASNEKLFF
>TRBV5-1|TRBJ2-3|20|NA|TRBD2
TGCGCCAGCAGCTGGAAGACTAGCGGAGGGGGCCCCTTTAGCACAGATACGCAGTATTTT
CASSWKTSGGGPFSTDTQYF
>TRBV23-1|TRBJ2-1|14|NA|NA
TGCGCCAGCAGTCAGCGGGACAGCTACAATGAGCAGTTCTTC
CASSQRDSYNEQFF
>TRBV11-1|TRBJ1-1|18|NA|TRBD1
TGTGCCAGCAGGGGGACAGGGAACAGGGGCCCCTCGAACACTGAAGCTTTCTTT
CASRGTGNRGPSNTEAFF
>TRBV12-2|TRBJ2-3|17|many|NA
TGTGCAAGTCGCTTAGCGAGTCGGGGGGGATACACAGATACGCAGTATTTT
CASRLASRGGYTDTQYF
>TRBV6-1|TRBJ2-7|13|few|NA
TGTGCCAGCGGCAGGTGGCAGACCAGCGAGCAGTACTTC
CASGRWQTSEQYF
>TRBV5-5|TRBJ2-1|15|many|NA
TGTGCCAGCAGCTTGGGTCAGGGTTACTACAATGAGCAGTTCTTC
CASSLGQGYYNEQFF
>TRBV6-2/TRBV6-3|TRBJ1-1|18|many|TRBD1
TGTGCCAGCAGTTACTCCATCATCCGGACAGGGCGGGACACTGAAGCTTTCTTT
CASSYSIIRTGRDTEAFF
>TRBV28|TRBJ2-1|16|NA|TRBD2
TGTGCCAGCAGTTCCCGGGGGACTAGGGCCTACAATGAGCAGTTCTTC
CASSSRGTRAYNEQFF
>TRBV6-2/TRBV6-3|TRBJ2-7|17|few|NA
TGTGCCAGCAGTTACTCGCCTCGGCGTCTAACGACCTACGAGCAGTACTTC
CASSYSPRRLTTYEQYF
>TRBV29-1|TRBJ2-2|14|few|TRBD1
TGCAGCGTTGACGACAGGGAAGAGGGCGGGGAGCTGTTTTTT
CSVDDREEGGELFF
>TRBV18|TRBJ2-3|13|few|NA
TGTGCCAGCTCAGGGCAGGCCACAGATACGCAGTATTTT
CASSGQATDTQYF
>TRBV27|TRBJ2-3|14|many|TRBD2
TGTGCCAGCAGAAGCGGGGCTAGCACAGATACGCAGTATTTT
CASRSGASTDTQYF